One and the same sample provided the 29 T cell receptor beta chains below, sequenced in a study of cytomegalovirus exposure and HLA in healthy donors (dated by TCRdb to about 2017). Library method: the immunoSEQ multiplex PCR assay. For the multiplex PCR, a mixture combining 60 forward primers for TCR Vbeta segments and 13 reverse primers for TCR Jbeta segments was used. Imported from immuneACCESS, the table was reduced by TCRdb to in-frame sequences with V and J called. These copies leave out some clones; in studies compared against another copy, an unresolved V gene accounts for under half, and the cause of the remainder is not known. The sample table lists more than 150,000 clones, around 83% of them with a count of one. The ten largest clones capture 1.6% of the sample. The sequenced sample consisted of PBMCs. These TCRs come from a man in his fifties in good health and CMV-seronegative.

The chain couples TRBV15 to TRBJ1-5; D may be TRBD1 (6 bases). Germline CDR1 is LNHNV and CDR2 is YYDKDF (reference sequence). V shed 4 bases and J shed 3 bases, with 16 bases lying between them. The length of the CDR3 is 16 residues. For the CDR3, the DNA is TGTGCCACCAGCACCTTCCCTCGGACAGTCAATCAGCCCCAGCATTTT. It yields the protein CATSTFPRTVNQPQHF.

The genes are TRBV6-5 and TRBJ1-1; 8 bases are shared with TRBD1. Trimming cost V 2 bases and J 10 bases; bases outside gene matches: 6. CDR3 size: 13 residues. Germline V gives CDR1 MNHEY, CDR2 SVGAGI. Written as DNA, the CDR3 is TGTGCCAGCAGTTACGCAATAGGGACAGGAGCTTTCTTT. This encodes CASSYAIGTGAFF.

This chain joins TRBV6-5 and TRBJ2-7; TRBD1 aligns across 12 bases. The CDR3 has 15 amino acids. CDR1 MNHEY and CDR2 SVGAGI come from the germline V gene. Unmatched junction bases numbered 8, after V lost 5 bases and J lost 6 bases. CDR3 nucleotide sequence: TGTGCCAGCAGTACGACCGGGACAGGGGGCTTCGAGCAGTACTTC. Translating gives CASSTTGTGGFEQYF.

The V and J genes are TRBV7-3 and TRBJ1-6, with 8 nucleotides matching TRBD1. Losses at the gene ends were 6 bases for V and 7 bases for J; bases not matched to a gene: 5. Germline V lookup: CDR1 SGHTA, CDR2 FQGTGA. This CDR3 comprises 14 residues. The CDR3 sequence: CASSRTGGNSPLHF. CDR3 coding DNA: TGTGCCAGCAGTCGTACAGGGGGGAATTCACCCCTCCACTTT.

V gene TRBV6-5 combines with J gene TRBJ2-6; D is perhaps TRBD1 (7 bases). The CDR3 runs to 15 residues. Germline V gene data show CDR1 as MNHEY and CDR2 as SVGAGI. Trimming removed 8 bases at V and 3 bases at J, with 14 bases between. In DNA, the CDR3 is TGTGCCAGCTGCCAGGGGGGAGGTGGGGCCAACGTCCTGACTTTC. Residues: CASCQGGGGANVLTF.

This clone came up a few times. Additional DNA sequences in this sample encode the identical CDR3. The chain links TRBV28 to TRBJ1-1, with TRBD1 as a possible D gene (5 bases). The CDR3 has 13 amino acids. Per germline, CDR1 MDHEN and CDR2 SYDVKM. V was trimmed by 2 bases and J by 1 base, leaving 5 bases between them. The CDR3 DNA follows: TGTGCCAGCAGTTTACAGGGGAACACTGAAGCTTTCTTT. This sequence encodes CASSLQGNTEAFF.

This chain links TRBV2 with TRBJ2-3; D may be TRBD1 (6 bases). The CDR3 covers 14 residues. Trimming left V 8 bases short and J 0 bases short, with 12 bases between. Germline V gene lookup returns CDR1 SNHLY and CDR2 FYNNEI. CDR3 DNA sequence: TGTGCCAGCGGAGGACAGCGGAGCACAGATACGCAGTATTTT. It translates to CASGGQRSTDTQYF.

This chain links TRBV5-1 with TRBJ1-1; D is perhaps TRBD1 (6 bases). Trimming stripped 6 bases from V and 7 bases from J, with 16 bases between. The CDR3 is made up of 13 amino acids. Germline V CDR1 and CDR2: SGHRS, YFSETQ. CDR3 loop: CASTEQGLGEAFF. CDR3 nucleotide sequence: TGCGCCAGCACCGAACAGGGATTAGGTGAAGCTTTCTTT.

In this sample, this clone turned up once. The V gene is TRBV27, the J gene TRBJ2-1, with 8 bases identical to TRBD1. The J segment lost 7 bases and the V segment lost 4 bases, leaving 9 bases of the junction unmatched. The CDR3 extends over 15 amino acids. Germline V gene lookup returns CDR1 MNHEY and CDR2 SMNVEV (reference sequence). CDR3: CASSSGTGHYNEQFF. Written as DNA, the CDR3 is TGTGCCAGCAGTTCTGGGACAGGTCATTATAATGAGCAGTTCTTC.

The CDR3 reads CASSEGTSGRRGYF. The CDR3 nucleotides read TGTGCCAGCAGTGAAGGGACTAGCGGGAGGAGAGGGTACTTC. The gene calls are TRBV6-1 and TRBJ2-7; 14 nucleotides match TRBD2. The germline CDR1 and CDR2 sequences are MNHNS and SASEGT. The junction had 5 bases not matched to a gene; V was cut back by 1 base and J by 12 bases. This CDR3 region has 14 residues.

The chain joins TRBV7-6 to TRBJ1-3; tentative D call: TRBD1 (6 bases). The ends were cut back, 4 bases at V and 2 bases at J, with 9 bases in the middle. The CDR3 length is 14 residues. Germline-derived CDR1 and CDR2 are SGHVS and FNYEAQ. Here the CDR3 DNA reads TGTGCCAGCAGCTCCAGGGGAACTGGAAACACCATATATTTT. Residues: CASSSRGTGNTIYF. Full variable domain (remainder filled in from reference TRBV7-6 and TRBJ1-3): GAGVSQSPRYKVTKRGQDVALRCDPISGHVSLYWYRQALGQGPEFLTYFNYEAQQDKSGLPNDRFSAERPEGSISTLTIQRTEQRDSAMYRCASSSRGTGNTIYFGEGSWLTVV.

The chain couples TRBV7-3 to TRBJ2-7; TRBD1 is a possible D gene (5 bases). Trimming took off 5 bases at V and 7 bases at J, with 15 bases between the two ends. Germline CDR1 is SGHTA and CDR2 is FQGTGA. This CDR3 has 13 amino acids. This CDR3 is CASSPNRSGEQYF. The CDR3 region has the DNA TGTGCCAGCAGCCCAAACAGGTCGGGTGAGCAGTACTTC.

DNA of the CDR3: TGCGCCAGCAGCCAAGAAACGCAGGGGCTATCAACTAATGAAAAACTGTTTTTT. This translates into CASSQETQGLSTNEKLFF. This chain links TRBV4-3 with TRBJ1-4, with TRBD1 as a possible D gene (6 bases). The CDR3 is made up of 18 amino acids. Germline CDR1 LGHNA, CDR2 YSLEER. The V and J ends lost 0 bases and 0 bases respectively, with 14 bases between them.

This CDR3 reads CATSKGGLGIGETQYF. The CDR3 DNA reads as TGTGCCACCAGCAAGGGAGGGTTGGGCATAGGAGAGACCCAGTACTTC. The rearrangement uses TRBV15 and TRBJ2-5, with 7 bases identical to TRBD2. With 4 bases clipped from V and 4 bases from J, the junction kept 12 bases outside the gene matches. Germline V gene lookup returns CDR1 LNHNV and CDR2 YYDKDF (reference sequence). CDR3 size: 16 residues.

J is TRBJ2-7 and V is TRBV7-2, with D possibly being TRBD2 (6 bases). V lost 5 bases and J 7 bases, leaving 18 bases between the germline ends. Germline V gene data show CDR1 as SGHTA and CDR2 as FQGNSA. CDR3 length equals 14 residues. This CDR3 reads CASSLQEGPREQYF. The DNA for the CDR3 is TGTGCCAGCAGCCTTCAGGAGGGCCCTCGGGAGCAGTACTTC.

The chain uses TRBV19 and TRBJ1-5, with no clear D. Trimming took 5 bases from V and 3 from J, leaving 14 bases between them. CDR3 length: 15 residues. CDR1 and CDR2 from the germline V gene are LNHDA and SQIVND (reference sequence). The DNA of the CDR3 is TGTGCCAGTAGTGGGCGGGCCACCCCCAATCAGCCCCAGCATTTT. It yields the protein CASSGRATPNQPQHF.

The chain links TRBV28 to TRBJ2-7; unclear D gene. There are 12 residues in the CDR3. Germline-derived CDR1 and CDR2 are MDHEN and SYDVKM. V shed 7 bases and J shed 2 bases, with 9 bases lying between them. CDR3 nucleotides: TGTGCCAGCAACACCCAGGCCTACGAGCAGTACTTC. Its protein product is CASNTQAYEQYF.

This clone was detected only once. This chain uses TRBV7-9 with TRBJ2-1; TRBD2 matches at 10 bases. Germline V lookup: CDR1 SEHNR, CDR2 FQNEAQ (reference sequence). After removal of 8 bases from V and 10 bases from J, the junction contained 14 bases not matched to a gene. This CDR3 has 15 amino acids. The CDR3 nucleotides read TGTGCCAGCCGTAGGGCTAGCGGGAGTGCGGGCGAGCAGTTCTTC. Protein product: CASRRASGSAGEQFF.

The CDR3 nucleotides are TGTGCCAGCAGGGAACAGGGACCAGGAAACATTCAGTACTTC. This gives the protein CASREQGPGNIQYF. The chain is built from TRBV6-6 and TRBJ2-4; a possible D gene is TRBD1 (6 bases). Deletions cut 6 bases from V and 6 bases from J, with 15 bases between. The germline V gene encodes CDR1 MNHNY and CDR2 SVGAGI (reference sequence). This CDR3 is built from 14 residues.

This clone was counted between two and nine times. The CDR3 sequence is CASSLGGKGGQPQHF. In DNA, the CDR3 is TGTGCCAGCAGCCTGGGGGGAAAAGGCGGGCAGCCCCAGCATTTT. V is TRBV5-8 and J is TRBJ1-5; perhaps TRBD1 as D (5 bases). This CDR3 comprises 15 residues. The germline V and J ends were trimmed by 4 bases and 7 bases, with 18 bases remaining between them. CDR1 is SGHTS and CDR2 is YDEGEE in the germline V gene.

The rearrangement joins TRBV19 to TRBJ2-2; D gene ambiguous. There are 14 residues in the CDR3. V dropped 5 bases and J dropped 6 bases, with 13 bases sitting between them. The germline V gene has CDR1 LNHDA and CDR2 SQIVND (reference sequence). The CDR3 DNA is TGTGCCAGTAGTGCCAGAACGGGTTCCGGGGAGCTGTTTTTT. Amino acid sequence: CASSARTGSGELFF. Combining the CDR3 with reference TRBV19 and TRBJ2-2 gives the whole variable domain DGGITQSPKYLFRKEGQNVTLSCEQNLNHDAMYWYRQDPGQGLRLIYYSQIVNDFQKGDIAEGYSVSREKKESFPLTVTSAQKNPTAFYLCASSARTGSGELFFGEGSRLTVL.

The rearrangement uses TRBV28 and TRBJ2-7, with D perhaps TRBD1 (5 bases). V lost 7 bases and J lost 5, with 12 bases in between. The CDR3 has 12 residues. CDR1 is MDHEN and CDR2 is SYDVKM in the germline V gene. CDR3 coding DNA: TGTGCCAGCATTGGGCAGGGCCACGAGCAGTACTTC. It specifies CASIGQGHEQYF. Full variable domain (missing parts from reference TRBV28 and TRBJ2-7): DVKVTQSSRYLVKRTGEKVFLECVQDMDHENMFWYRQDPGLGLRLIYFSYDVKMKEKGDIPEGYSVSREKKERFSLILESASTNQTSMYLCASIGQGHEQYFGPGTRLTVT.

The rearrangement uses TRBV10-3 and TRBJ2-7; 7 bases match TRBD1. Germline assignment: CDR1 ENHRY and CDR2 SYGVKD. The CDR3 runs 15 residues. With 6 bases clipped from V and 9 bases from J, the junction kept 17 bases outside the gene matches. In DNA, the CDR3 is TGTGCCATCAGGGCCGGGACAGACCCCCTTAAAGGGCAGTACTTC. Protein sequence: CAIRAGTDPLKGQYF.

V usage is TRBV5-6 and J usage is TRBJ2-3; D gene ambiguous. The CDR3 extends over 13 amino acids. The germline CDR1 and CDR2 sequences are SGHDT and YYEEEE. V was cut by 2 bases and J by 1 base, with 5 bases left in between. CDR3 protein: CASSLTGTDTQYF. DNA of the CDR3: TGTGCCAGCAGCTTAACAGGCACAGATACGCAGTATTTT.

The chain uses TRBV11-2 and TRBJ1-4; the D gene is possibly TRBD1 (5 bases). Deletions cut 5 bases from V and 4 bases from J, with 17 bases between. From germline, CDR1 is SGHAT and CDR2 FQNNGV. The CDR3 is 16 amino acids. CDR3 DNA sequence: TGTGCCAGCAGCCGGGACGGAGCGGGAAATAATGAAAAACTGTTTTTT. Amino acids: CASSRDGAGNNEKLFF.

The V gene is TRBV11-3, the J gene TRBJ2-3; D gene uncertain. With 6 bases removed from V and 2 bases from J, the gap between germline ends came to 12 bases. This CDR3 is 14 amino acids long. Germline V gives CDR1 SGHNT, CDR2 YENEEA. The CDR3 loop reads CASSPGGITDTQYF. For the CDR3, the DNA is TGTGCCAGCAGTCCCGGTGGTATCACAGATACGCAGTATTTT.

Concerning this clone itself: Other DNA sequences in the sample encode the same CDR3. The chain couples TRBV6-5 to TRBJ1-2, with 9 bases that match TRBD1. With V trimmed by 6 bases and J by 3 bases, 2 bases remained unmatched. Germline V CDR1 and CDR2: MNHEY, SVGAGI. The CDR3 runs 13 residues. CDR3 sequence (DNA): TGTGCCAGCAGCGGGACAGGGCACTATGGCTACACCTTC. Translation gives CASSGTGHYGYTF.

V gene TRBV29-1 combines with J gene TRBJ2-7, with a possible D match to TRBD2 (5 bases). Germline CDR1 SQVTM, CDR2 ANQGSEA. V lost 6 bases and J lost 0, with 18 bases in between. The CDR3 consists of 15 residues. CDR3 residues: CSVEAPGKSSYEQYF. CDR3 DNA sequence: TGCAGCGTCGAGGCCCCGGGGAAGAGCTCCTACGAGCAGTACTTC.

CDR3 DNA sequence: TGTGCCAGCAGTCTGGACAGGGGGCAATCACCCCTCCACTTT. It yields the protein CASSLDRGQSPLHF. The chain uses TRBV2 and TRBJ1-6, with 11 bases that match TRBD1. CDR1 and CDR2 (germline): SNHLY, FYNNEI. V shed 5 bases and J 10 bases; nucleotides not matched to a gene: 4. CDR3 length equals 14 residues.